The sequence of this TCR beta chain was determined in a study of cytomegalovirus exposure and HLA in healthy donors. Study-wide context: Falling in the Caucasian-associated ancestry cluster were about four fifths of 300 to 500 genotyped donors.

Germline V gives CDR1 LGHNA, CDR2 YSLEER. This CDR3 contains 15 residues. V lost 4 bases, J lost 7 bases, and 5 bases stayed unmatched. The PCR was carried out with 60 Vbeta primers and 13 Jbeta primers. Sequencing used immunoSEQ multiplex PCR; TCRdb keeps in-frame clones, though not all of them. Of about 190,000 clones listed, about 77% are singletons. The sequenced material came from PBMCs. This TCR was sampled from a man aged 30-40 years in good health and CMV-seropositive. The V and J genes are TRBV4-3 and TRBJ2-7; 15 bases fit TRBD2. CDR3 bases: TGCGCCAGCAGCCTTGGGGGGACTAGCGGGGGGGAGCAGTACTTC. It encodes CASSLGGTSGGEQYF.